Following are 29 T cell receptor beta chains from one sample sequenced in a study of multiple sclerosis patients with progressive multifocal leukoencephalopathy. Generated by immunoSEQ multiplex PCR, the TCRdb table keeps only in-frame clones and is missing some. The sample shows roughly 29,000 clones, around 90% of them seen only once. Time point described: 12 to 13 months of natalizumab therapy. Specimen: PBMCs, collected from a patient treated with natalizumab. Receptor source: a human donor with multiple sclerosis.

The chain carries TRBV19 and TRBJ2-7; TRBD1 is a possible D gene (5 bases). This CDR3 has 14 amino acids. Germline CDR1 LNHDA, CDR2 SQIVND (reference sequence). Trimming pared 7 bases from V and 6 bases from J, leaving 19 bases between. The chain's CDR3 is CASNDNIRVGEQYF. The DNA for the CDR3 is TGTGCCAGTAACGATAACATCAGGGTAGGCGAGCAGTACTTC.

The rearrangement uses TRBV4-3 and TRBJ1-4, with 11 bases identical to TRBD1. This CDR3 is 15 amino acids long. CDR1 LGHNA and CDR2 YSLEER come from the germline V gene. The ends lost 9 bases at V and 6 bases at J; junction bases unmatched: 9. CDR3 DNA sequence: TGCGCCAGTTCCTCTTTGGGACAGGGGGATGAAAAACTGTTTTTT. This gives the protein CASSSLGQGDEKLFF.

The CDR3 DNA is TGTGCCAGCTCACTTAATCCTTACGAGCAGTACTTC. Its translation: CASSLNPYEQYF. The chain combines TRBV18 with TRBJ2-7; D is uncertain. Trimming left V 4 bases short and J 4 bases short, with 8 bases between. Germline values: CDR1 KGHSH, CDR2 LQKENI. The CDR3 length is 12 residues.

The gene calls are TRBV29-1 and TRBJ2-7; tentatively, D is TRBD1 or TRBD2 (5 bases each). Looked up from germline, CDR1 is SQVTM and CDR2 is ANQGSEA. This CDR3 has 15 residues. Trimming pared 4 bases from V and 4 bases from J, leaving 20 bases between. The CDR3 spells CSVVVGRGKGYEQYF. CDR3 DNA sequence: TGCAGCGTTGTTGTGGGACGAGGGAAAGGGTACGAGCAGTACTTC.

The chain combines TRBV2 with TRBJ2-7; D is undetermined. The CDR3 has 13 amino acids. Between the trimmed V and J ends, which lost 8 bases and 0 bases, there was a span of 11 bases. Germline loops: CDR1 SNHLY, CDR2 FYNNEI. CDR3 residues: CASSDLSSYEQYF. The CDR3 nucleotides are TGTGCCAGCTCGGACCTCAGCTCCTACGAGCAGTACTTC.

This clone was observed a single time. J is TRBJ1-2 and V is TRBV18; TRBD1 aligns across 8 bases. The CDR3 sequence is 12 residues long. Germline CDR1 KGHSH, CDR2 LQKENI. V lost 6 bases to trimming and J lost 10 bases; unmatched junction nucleotides: 7. CDR3 sequence: CASSGQGTVYTF. CDR3 nucleotides: TGTGCCAGCTCTGGACAGGGAACGGTCTACACCTTC.

The chain combines TRBV27 with TRBJ1-2, with D tentatively TRBD1 (6 bases). CDR3 length equals 12 residues. V gave up 8 bases and J gave up 6 bases, with 13 bases separating them. CDR1 and CDR2 from the germline V gene are MNHEY and SMNVEV (reference sequence). This chain's CDR3 is CASFSGVDGYTF. CDR3 coding DNA: TGTGCCAGCTTTTCAGGGGTCGATGGCTACACCTTC.

This sequence joins TRBV28 and TRBJ1-3; TRBD1 might be the D (6 bases). The V gene lost 4 bases and the J gene lost 2 bases, with 15 bases spanning the gap. Germline CDR1 MDHEN, CDR2 SYDVKM. This CDR3 is 16 amino acids long. CDR3 sequence (DNA): TGTGCCAGCAGTTCACCTACACCAGGGGCTGGAAACACCATATATTTT. Translating it yields CASSSPTPGAGNTIYF.

The J gene is TRBJ1-5, the V gene TRBV19; 8 positions match TRBD1. V was clipped by 2 bases and J by 3 bases; unmatched bases: 12. The CDR3 sequence is 18 residues long. Germline V gene data show CDR1 as LNHDA and CDR2 as SQIVND (reference sequence). The CDR3 nucleotides read TGTGCCAGTAGTATATTGGCACAGGGGGGCCTAAACAATCAGCCCCAGCATTTT. Amino acid sequence: CASSILAQGGLNNQPQHF.

The CDR3 sequence is CASSQDHLGGEQYF. The CDR3 DNA is TGTGCCAGCAGCCAAGATCATCTCGGGGGCGAGCAGTACTTC. V gene TRBV4-2 combines with J gene TRBJ2-7, with D perhaps matching TRBD2 (6 bases). V was clipped by 0 bases and J by 6 bases, with 12 bases between them. Germline lookup yields CDR1 LGHNA and CDR2 YNFKEQ. The CDR3 runs to 14 residues.

The rearrangement links TRBV11-2 to TRBJ1-2; tentative D call: TRBD1 (6 bases). The length of the CDR3 is 15 residues. Trimming removed 5 bases at V and 0 bases at J, with 13 bases between. Germline CDR1 reads SGHAT; CDR2 reads FQNNGV. The DNA for the CDR3 is TGTGCCAGCAGCGGGGGGCAGGCCTCTAACTATGGCTACACCTTC. Protein: CASSGGQASNYGYTF. The whole variable domain, remainder taken from reference TRBV11-2 and TRBJ1-2, is EAGVAQSPRYKIIEKRQSVAFWCNPISGHATLYWYQQILGQGPKLLIQFQNNGVVDDSQLPKDRFSAERLKGVDSTLKIQPAKLEDSAVYLCASSGGQASNYGYTFGSGTRLTVV.

J is TRBJ2-1 and V is TRBV4-1, with 9 nucleotides matching TRBD1. This CDR3 contains 18 residues. V trimming: 4 bases; J trimming: 9 bases; junction bases outside the gene matches: 19. CDR1 is MGHRA and CDR2 is YSYEKL in the germline V gene. CDR3 bases: TGCGCCAGCAGCCCCGGAACTAGAACAGGGGGCTTGGCAGGTGAGCAGTTCTTC. Translated: CASSPGTRTGGLAGEQFF.

This rearrangement joins TRBV30 to TRBJ2-7; 9 nucleotides line up with TRBD1. Germline assignment: CDR1 GTSNPN and CDR2 SVGIG (reference sequence). V lost 5 bases, J lost 2 bases, and 13 bases stayed unmatched. The CDR3 has 16 amino acids. The CDR3: CAWLRRPGQGAYEQYF. The CDR3 bases are TGTGCCTGGCTCCGGCGACCGGGACAGGGAGCCTACGAGCAGTACTTC.

V usage is TRBV7-9 and J usage is TRBJ1-2; TRBD1 might be the D (5 bases). This CDR3 has 15 amino acids. V lost 2 bases and J lost 3, with 13 bases in between. Germline lookup yields CDR1 SEHNR and CDR2 FQNEAQ (reference sequence). The CDR3 nucleotides read TGTGCCAGCAGCTTATACGAGACAGACTACTATGGCTACACCTTC. The encoded protein is CASSLYETDYYGYTF.

This chain connects TRBV28 to TRBJ1-2; 8 bases match TRBD1. V was pared by 7 bases and J by 4 bases, with 8 bases of the junction left unmatched. The CDR3 spans 14 residues. Per germline, CDR1 MDHEN and CDR2 SYDVKM. CDR3 sequence: CASTRRDRGYGYTF. CDR3 nucleotides: TGTGCCAGCACCCGGAGAGACAGGGGCTATGGCTACACCTTC.

The chain links TRBV19 to TRBJ1-2; 12 bases fit TRBD1. V was pared by 7 bases and J by 8 bases, with 17 bases of the junction left unmatched. Per the germline V gene, CDR1 is LNHDA and CDR2 is SQIVND (reference sequence). This CDR3 is 17 amino acids long. CDR3 loop: CASTPLVGDRGLEGYTF. DNA for the CDR3: TGTGCCAGTACCCCCTTAGTAGGGGACAGGGGGCTGGAGGGCTACACCTTC. Combining the CDR3 with reference TRBV19 and TRBJ1-2 gives the whole variable domain DGGITQSPKYLFRKEGQNVTLSCEQNLNHDAMYWYRQDPGQGLRLIYYSQIVNDFQKGDIAEGYSVSREKKESFPLTVTSAQKNPTAFYLCASTPLVGDRGLEGYTFGSGTRLTVV.

The chain carries TRBV4-3 and TRBJ2-5; D unclear. CDR1 LGHNA and CDR2 YSLEER come from the germline V gene. CDR3 size: 16 residues. Trimming took off 0 bases at V and 3 bases at J, with 14 bases between the two ends. The CDR3 region is CASSQDRSAAEETQYF. The CDR3 bases are TGCGCCAGCAGCCAAGATAGGTCGGCAGCCGAAGAGACCCAGTACTTC.

The V gene is TRBV5-1, the J gene TRBJ2-3, with a tentative D call TRBD2 (6 bases). This CDR3 is built from 15 residues. The V end was cut by 0 bases, the J end by 0 bases, with 8 bases between. From germline, CDR1 is SGHRS and CDR2 YFSETQ. The CDR3 DNA is TGCGCCAGCAGCTTGGTCAGCGGGAGCACAGATACGCAGTATTTT. The encoded protein is CASSLVSGSTDTQYF.

The chain recombines TRBV7-9 with TRBJ1-1; unclear D gene. The germline V and J ends were trimmed by 3 bases and 1 base, with 9 bases remaining between them. Germline V gives CDR1 SEHNR, CDR2 FQNEAQ (reference sequence). CDR3 length: 14 residues. This CDR3 reads CASSFSPPNTEAFF. For the CDR3, the DNA is TGTGCCAGCAGCTTCTCCCCTCCGAACACTGAAGCTTTCTTT.

The V and J genes are TRBV11-3 and TRBJ2-3; D uncertain. The CDR3 is 15 residues long. Germline loops: CDR1 SGHNT, CDR2 YENEEA. Trimming shortened V by 5 bases and J by 0 bases, and 12 bases separated the two germline ends. The CDR3 DNA sequence: TGTGCCAGCAGCGTGGACGCATCTAGCACAGATACGCAGTATTTT. Its protein product is CASSVDASSTDTQYF.

The gene calls are TRBV7-9 and TRBJ2-3, with D maybe TRBD1 (5 bases). The CDR3 length is 15 residues. Trimming removed 7 bases from V and 5 bases from J, with 19 bases in between. CDR1 is SEHNR and CDR2 is FQNEAQ in the germline V gene (reference sequence). This CDR3 reads CASTQLGLRRDTQYF. In DNA form, the CDR3 reads TGTGCCAGCACCCAACTGGGGCTCCGTAGAGATACGCAGTATTTT.

Worth noting for this clone: The conserved phenylalanine or tryptophan is not found at the CDR3 terminus, so this likely reflects a read error. The chain combines TRBV28 with TRBJ2-3; no clear D. This CDR3 has 13 residues. Germline values: CDR1 MDHEN, CDR2 SYDVKM. V lost 6 bases to trimming and J lost 1 base, with 8 bases between them. In DNA, the CDR3 is TGTGCCAGCAGGAAACAAGGCACAGATACGCAGTATCTT. Translation gives CASRKQGTDTQYL.

The chain recombines TRBV6-6 with TRBJ2-7; 7 bases agree with TRBD1. With V trimmed by 0 bases and J by 2 bases, 4 bases remained unmatched. The CDR3 has 15 residues. Per germline, CDR1 MNHNY and CDR2 SVGAGI (reference sequence). The chain's CDR3 is CASSYSRTGPYEQYF. CDR3 coding DNA: TGTGCCAGCAGTTACTCTCGGACAGGCCCCTACGAGCAGTACTTC.

The chain carries TRBV27 and TRBJ2-2; D possibly corresponds to TRBD1 (5 bases). Trimming pared 7 bases from V and 1 base from J, leaving 7 bases between. The CDR3 contains 13 residues. In germline, CDR1 is MNHEY, CDR2 SMNVEV (reference sequence). The CDR3: CASNQGNTGELFF. The CDR3 nucleotides read TGTGCCAGCAATCAGGGGAACACCGGGGAGCTGTTTTTT.

Written as DNA, the CDR3 is TGCGCCAGCCCACGATCGAAGCCCCAGCATTTT. Translating it yields CASPRSKPQHF. The rearrangement uses TRBV23-1 and TRBJ1-5, with D unclear. TRBV23-1 is classed as an ORF, of uncertain function. The CDR3 runs to 11 residues. Trimming shortened V by 8 bases and J by 8 bases, and 10 bases separated the two germline ends.

This chain links TRBV18 with TRBJ1-2, with D uncertain. V gave up 3 bases and J gave up 3 bases, with 14 bases separating them. Germline V gene data show CDR1 as KGHSH and CDR2 as LQKENI. The CDR3 sequence is 15 residues long. The CDR3 is CASSPLAGFDYGYTF. CDR3 bases: TGTGCCAGCTCACCGCTCGCGGGGTTTGACTATGGCTACACCTTC.

This clone occurred once. The genes are TRBV18 and TRBJ2-5; TRBD2 is a possible D gene (6 bases). The germline V gene has CDR1 KGHSH and CDR2 LQKENI. CDR3 length equals 15 residues. Trimming left V 3 bases short and J 3 bases short, with 14 bases between. This CDR3 is CASSPRGGPEETQYF. CDR3 bases: TGTGCCAGCTCACCGCGGGGCGGCCCTGAAGAGACCCAGTACTTC.

A note on this clone: One end of the junction does not line up with germline, which may come from a read error. The gene calls are TRBV7-7 and TRBJ2-3, with D perhaps given as TRBD1 or TRBD2 (5 bases each). The germline V gene encodes CDR1 SSHAT and CDR2 FNYEAQ (reference sequence). This CDR3 has 14 residues. The chain's CDR3 is CASSPGPSTDTQYF. CDR3 bases: TGTGCTAGCAGCCCGGGACCCTCCACAGATACGCAGTATTTT.

V gene TRBV2 combines with J gene TRBJ1-5; no reliable D call. The CDR3 consists of 15 residues. Trimming removed 1 base at V and 0 bases at J, with 7 bases between. Germline V gene sequence: CDR1 SNHLY, CDR2 FYNNEI. In DNA, the CDR3 is TGTGCCAGCAGTGAAGGGGGATATAGCAATCAGCCCCAGCATTTT. This encodes CASSEGGYSNQPQHF.